These 18 T cell receptor beta chains share one sample of origin, sequenced in a study of T cells in Graves' hyperthyroidism and ophthalmopathy. TCR beta CDR3 regions were amplified from RNA transcripts. First-round RT-PCR with HTBI primers amplified the TCR CDR3 region. TCRdb reprocessed the multiplex PCR reads with MiXCR, giving one entry per CDR3 protein. The data hold approximately 690,000 distinct CDR3 sequences, with 20% to 25% observed a single time. Sequences were obtained from blood. The receptors were gathered from a man aged 25 to 40 with Graves' ophthalmopathy.

This clonotype appeared many times. V usage is TRBV28 and J usage is TRBJ1-2; tentative D call: TRBD1 (5 bases). CDR1 and CDR2 from the germline V gene are MDHEN and SYDVKM. The CDR3 runs to 12 residues. Trimming left V 5 bases short and J 4 bases short, with 8 bases between. CDR3 DNA sequence: TGTGCCAGCAGTCAGGGACTCTATGGCTACACCTTC. Protein product: CASSQGLYGYTF.

This clonotype came up many times. V and J are TRBV18 and TRBJ1-1; D perhaps matches TRBD1 (6 bases). Looked up from germline, CDR1 is KGHSH and CDR2 is LQKENI. Between the trimmed V and J ends, which lost 6 bases and 5 bases, there was a span of 22 bases. The CDR3 spans 16 residues. The CDR3 here is CASSTPGHGVDTEAFF. The CDR3 DNA is TGTGCCAGCTCGACACCGGGACACGGTGTCGATACTGAAGCTTTCTTT.

V gene TRBV5-6 combines with J gene TRBJ1-2; weak D call: TRBD1 (6 bases). The CDR3 loop spans 15 amino acids. Trimming removed 5 bases at V and 8 bases at J, with 22 bases between. Germline lookup yields CDR1 SGHDT and CDR2 YYEEEE. CDR3 DNA: TGTGCCAGCAGAGTCGACAGGTTGGCGATGGGCGGCTACACCTTC. Amino acid sequence: CASRVDRLAMGGYTF.

This clonotype came up many times. V gene TRBV30 combines with J gene TRBJ2-1; 8 bases map to TRBD2. Germline V gene sequence: CDR1 GTSNPN, CDR2 SVGIG (reference sequence). The V and J ends lost 0 bases and 3 bases, in that order; junction bases with no gene match: 4. The CDR3 extends over 15 amino acids. The CDR3 nucleotides read TGTGCCTGGAGTGTAAGTAGCGGGATCTACAATGAGCAGTTCTTC. Translating it yields CAWSVSSGIYNEQFF.

A few counts support this clonotype. This sequence joins TRBV20-1 and TRBJ2-7; perhaps TRBD2 as D (5 bases). This CDR3 region has 12 residues. The V gene lost 7 bases and the J gene lost 4 bases, with 14 bases spanning the gap. The germline CDR1 and CDR2 sequences are DFQATT and SNEGSKA (reference sequence). Written as DNA, the CDR3 is TGCAGTGTAAGCGGAACTTCTTACGAGCAGTACTTC. Its protein is CSVSGTSYEQYF.

J is TRBJ2-7 and V is TRBV28; unclear D gene. The germline V gene encodes CDR1 MDHEN and CDR2 SYDVKM. The CDR3 runs to 14 residues. Trimming removed 2 bases at V and 0 bases at J, with 8 bases between. The CDR3 is CASSLMLISYEQYF. CDR3 in DNA: TGTGCCAGCAGTTTAATGTTGATCTCCTACGAGCAGTACTTC. The full variable domain, rest sourced from reference TRBV28 and TRBJ2-7, is DVKVTQSSRYLVKRTGEKVFLECVQDMDHENMFWYRQDPGLGLRLIYFSYDVKMKEKGDIPEGYSVSREKKERFSLILESASTNQTSMYLCASSLMLISYEQYFGPGTRLTVT.

This rearrangement joins TRBV20-1 to TRBJ2-1; D is ambiguous. This CDR3 has 15 amino acids. Germline CDR1 is DFQATT and CDR2 is SNEGSKA (reference sequence). Trimming took off 3 bases at V and 7 bases at J, with 19 bases between the two ends. In DNA, the CDR3 is TGCAGTGCTAGGGGGTCACGGACCCTGGGGAATGAGCAGTTCTTC. The encoded protein is CSARGSRTLGNEQFF.

The chain recombines TRBV28 with TRBJ2-1, with a possible D match to TRBD2 (5 bases). Germline CDR1 and CDR2: MDHEN and SYDVKM. V lost 2 bases to trimming and J lost 2 bases, with 13 bases between them. This CDR3 region has 16 residues. In DNA form, the CDR3 reads TGTGCCAGCAGTTTAGGGTCCGGAGGCCCCTACAATGAGCAGTTCTTC. Its protein is CASSLGSGGPYNEQFF.

The chain recombines TRBV10-3 with TRBJ2-5; tentatively, D is TRBD1 or TRBD2 (5 bases each). The germline gives CDR1 ENHRY, CDR2 SYGVKD. Trimming removed 5 bases from V and 2 bases from J, with 12 bases in between. This CDR3 spans 14 amino acids. The CDR3 spells CAISKGRKQETQYF. In nucleotides, the CDR3 is TGTGCCATCAGTAAGGGACGGAAGCAAGAGACCCAGTACTTC.

The table lists this clonotype with many counts. This chain uses TRBV27 with TRBJ1-2; D gene unclear. CDR1 is MNHEY and CDR2 is SMNVEV in the germline V gene (reference sequence). Trimming pared 0 bases from V and 2 bases from J, leaving 10 bases between. CDR3 length: 15 amino acids. CDR3 nucleotides: TGTGCCAGCAGTTTATCACTGGCCTCCAACTATGGCTACACCTTC. This encodes CASSLSLASNYGYTF.

This clonotype was recorded at least ten times. The gene calls are TRBV28 and TRBJ2-1; D not certain. Trimming cost V 5 bases and J 4 bases, with 9 bases left between them. CDR3 length equals 13 residues. Germline CDR1 is MDHEN and CDR2 is SYDVKM. The CDR3 sequence is CASSVRVYNEQFF. For the CDR3, the DNA is TGTGCCAGCAGTGTCCGGGTTTACAATGAGCAGTTCTTC.

This clonotype appeared many times. The chain combines TRBV11-2 with TRBJ2-3, with TRBD2 identical over 11 bases. Per germline, CDR1 SGHAT and CDR2 FQNNGV. Losses at the gene ends were 4 bases for V and 4 bases for J; bases not matched to a gene: 4. The CDR3 has 15 amino acids. CDR3 sequence (DNA): TGTGCCAGCAGCTCGACTAGCGGGATGGCAGATACGCAGTATTTT. Translated: CASSSTSGMADTQYF.

This clonotype has ten or more counts. This sequence joins TRBV28 and TRBJ2-7; TRBD1 agrees at 8 bases. Trimming at V came to 6 bases and at J to 3 bases, leaving 13 bases not matched to a gene. The germline CDR1 and CDR2 sequences are MDHEN and SYDVKM. The CDR3 loop spans 16 amino acids. CDR3: CASSHTPRDRIYEQYF. The CDR3 DNA sequence: TGTGCCAGCAGCCACACACCTAGGGACAGGATCTACGAGCAGTACTTC.

The chain uses TRBV7-9 and TRBJ2-7; 9 positions match TRBD2. The CDR3 is made up of 17 amino acids. With V trimmed by 4 bases and J by 1 base, 11 bases remained unmatched. Per the germline V gene, CDR1 is SEHNR and CDR2 is FQNEAQ (reference sequence). This CDR3 is CASSSSLAGASSYEQYF. CDR3 nucleotides: TGTGCCAGCAGCTCCTCACTAGCGGGTGCGAGTTCCTACGAGCAGTACTTC.

The chain combines TRBV27 with TRBJ1-1; D may be TRBD1 (5 bases). This CDR3 is built from 13 residues. Trimming shortened V by 1 base and J by 6 bases, and 9 bases separated the two germline ends. Germline CDR1 is MNHEY and CDR2 is SMNVEV (reference sequence). CDR3 residues: CASSLLRGAEAFF. The CDR3 DNA reads as TGTGCCAGCAGTTTATTGAGAGGGGCTGAAGCTTTCTTT.

This clonotype showed up many times. V gene TRBV10-2 combines with J gene TRBJ1-5, with D possibly TRBD1 on 6 matching bases. The V end was cut by 6 bases, the J end by 6 bases, with 12 bases between. The CDR3 is 13 amino acids. Germline CDR1 WSHSY, CDR2 SAAADI. CDR3 region: CASSHRVPQPQHF. The CDR3 bases are TGCGCCAGCAGCCACAGGGTCCCTCAGCCCCAGCATTTT.

The rearrangement joins TRBV10-2 to TRBJ2-7; D is possibly TRBD1 (5 bases). Germline assignment: CDR1 WSHSY and CDR2 SAAADI. CDR3 length: 14 residues. V dropped 4 bases and J dropped 3 bases, with 13 bases sitting between them. This CDR3 reads CASSGPDQGYEQYF. The CDR3 DNA sequence: TGCGCCAGCAGTGGTCCAGACCAGGGCTACGAGCAGTACTTC.

Ten or more counts support this clonotype. The V call is TRBV6-5, the J call TRBJ1-2; the D gene is possibly TRBD1 (6 bases). The CDR3 has 13 amino acids. Trimming cost V 0 bases and J 7 bases, with 9 bases left between them. Germline V CDR1 and CDR2: MNHEY, SVGAGI. The CDR3 protein is CASSYSAGAGYTF. CDR3 DNA: TGTGCCAGCAGTTACTCGGCAGGGGCTGGCTACACCTTC.